Below are 32 T cell receptor beta chains sequenced from a single sample in a study of T cells in Graves' hyperthyroidism and ophthalmopathy. RNA transcripts gave rise to amplified TCR beta CDR3 regions. During a first-round RT-PCR of the TCR CDR3, the HTBI primer set was used. MiXCR, run by TCRdb on the multiplex PCR reads, gives a single entry per CDR3 protein. The data hold about 350,000 distinct CDR3 sequences, with about a sixth observed a single time. Sequencing used blood. The receptors here all came from a woman aged 35 to 49 with Graves' ophthalmopathy.

The chain has TRBV3-1 and TRBJ2-7; the match to TRBD1 covers 7 bases. CDR3 length: 16 amino acids. The V and J ends lost 0 bases and 2 bases, in that order; junction bases with no gene match: 7. The germline gives CDR1 LGHDT, CDR2 YNNKEL (reference sequence). The CDR3 DNA reads as TGTGCCAGCAGCCAAGACGGGGACAGAAGCCCCTACGAGCAGTACTTC. Its translation is CASSQDGDRSPYEQYF.

This clonotype came up many times. This chain links TRBV15 with TRBJ2-5, with 7 bases fitting TRBD2. With 3 bases clipped from V and 2 bases from J, the junction kept 6 bases outside the gene matches. CDR1 LNHNV and CDR2 YYDKDF come from the germline V gene (reference sequence). This CDR3 comprises 15 residues. As DNA, the CDR3 is TGTGCCACCAGCAGTTTGCGGGAGCATCAAGAGACCCAGTACTTC. Protein sequence: CATSSLREHQETQYF.

Many counts were recorded for this clonotype. The J gene is TRBJ1-2, the V gene TRBV25-1; D remains unclear. CDR1 and CDR2 (germline): MGHDK, SYGVNS. V shed 6 bases and J shed 0 bases, with 14 bases lying between them. The CDR3 has 15 amino acids. CDR3 in DNA: TGTGCCAGCAGCCCCCTCGGGCTCTCTAACTATGGCTACACCTTC. This codes for CASSPLGLSNYGYTF.

At least ten counts were recorded for this clonotype. The chain carries TRBV9 and TRBJ1-2; D gene ambiguous. The CDR3 covers 15 residues. Germline V CDR1 and CDR2: SGDLS, YYNGEE. With 2 bases removed from V and 2 bases from J, the gap between germline ends came to 13 bases. This CDR3 reads CASSVDRAQNYGYTF. The CDR3 region has the DNA TGTGCCAGCAGCGTGGACCGGGCACAGAACTATGGCTACACCTTC.

This chain links TRBV28 with TRBJ2-5; a possible D gene is TRBD2 (6 bases). The CDR3 spans 15 residues. The germline gives CDR1 MDHEN, CDR2 SYDVKM. The germline V and J ends were trimmed by 4 bases and 5 bases, with 17 bases remaining between them. CDR3 in amino acids: CASSSSGGNRETQYF. CDR3 coding DNA: TGTGCCAGCAGTTCGTCTGGGGGGAATAGGGAGACCCAGTACTTC.

This clonotype was observed many times. This chain joins TRBV5-1 and TRBJ2-5; 9 bases agree with TRBD2. Germline V gives CDR1 SGHRS, CDR2 YFSETQ. V lost 5 bases, J lost 4 bases, and 6 bases stayed unmatched. The CDR3 extends over 14 amino acids. The CDR3 DNA sequence: TGCGCCAGCAGAGGGGTAGCGGGAGTAGAGACCCAGTACTTC. It specifies CASRGVAGVETQYF.

A few counts support this clonotype. This chain connects TRBV19 to TRBJ1-5, with unresolved D. CDR1 is LNHDA, CDR2 SQIVND, per germline (reference sequence). CDR3 size: 15 residues. Trimming cost V 5 bases and J 2 bases, with 13 bases left between them. CDR3 residues: CASSPGTYGNQPQHF. The CDR3, as DNA: TGTGCCAGTAGTCCCGGAACATACGGCAATCAGCCCCAGCATTTT.

This clonotype was observed at least ten times. The chain joins TRBV6-5 to TRBJ2-7; TRBD1 aligns across 9 bases. Germline loops: CDR1 MNHEY, CDR2 SVGAGI. The CDR3 loop spans 14 amino acids. Trimming removed 4 bases from V and 1 base from J; junction bases left unmatched: 2. CDR3 bases: TGTGCCAGCAGTTTGGACAGGGGATCCTACGAGCAGTACTTC. Protein sequence: CASSLDRGSYEQYF.

The chain is built from TRBV12-5 and TRBJ2-7; 8 positions match TRBD1. V lost 1 base, J lost 3 bases, and 8 bases stayed unmatched. The CDR3 runs 16 residues. From germline, CDR1 is LGHNT and CDR2 FRNRAP. The CDR3 protein is CASGLEGQVLFYEQYF. DNA of the CDR3: TGTGCTAGTGGTTTGGAGGGACAGGTCCTATTCTACGAGCAGTACTTC.

This clonotype has a count of ten or more. V usage is TRBV6-1 and J usage is TRBJ1-5, with 8 bases aligning to TRBD1. CDR1 is MNHNS and CDR2 is SASEGT in the germline V gene. V gave up 5 bases and J gave up 3 bases; unmatched junction bases: 3. This CDR3 contains 14 residues. The CDR3 sequence: CASSRDRINQPQHF. CDR3 coding DNA: TGTGCCAGCAGTCGGGACAGGATCAATCAGCCCCAGCATTTT.

The genes are TRBV7-6 and TRBJ2-7; 9 bases line up with TRBD1. V shed 0 bases and J 4 bases; nucleotides not matched to a gene: 4. The CDR3 is 15 amino acids. The germline V gene has CDR1 SGHVS and CDR2 FNYEAQ. The CDR3 nucleotides read TGTGCCAGCAGCTTAGCGCAAGGACAGGGGTACGAGCAGTACTTC. Protein: CASSLAQGQGYEQYF.

This clonotype was recorded many times. The V gene is TRBV11-1, the J gene TRBJ1-1; 7 bases fit TRBD1. This CDR3 contains 16 residues. V shed 1 base, J shed 3 bases, and the junction held 8 bases outside the gene matches. CDR1 SGHAT and CDR2 FQDESV come from the germline V gene (reference sequence). The CDR3 region is CASSLERTGTDTEAFF. CDR3 DNA sequence: TGTGCCAGCAGCTTAGAACGCACCGGGACAGACACTGAAGCTTTCTTT.

This clonotype was picked up many times. The genes are TRBV20-1 and TRBJ2-2, with D tentatively TRBD2 (5 bases). The CDR3 consists of 14 residues. The V and J ends lost 1 base and 1 base respectively, with 7 bases between them. From germline, CDR1 is DFQATT and CDR2 SNEGSKA (reference sequence). CDR3 DNA sequence: TGCAGTGCTAGAGTGAGCGGGAACACCGGGGAGCTGTTTTTT. Translation gives CSARVSGNTGELFF.

V and J are TRBV6-1 and TRBJ1-2; D is unresolved. CDR1 MNHNS and CDR2 SASEGT come from the germline V gene. This CDR3 has 12 amino acids. V was pared by 6 bases and J by 4 bases, with 9 bases between. Here the CDR3 reads CASSSNGYGYTF. The DNA of the CDR3 is TGTGCCAGCAGCTCAAATGGCTATGGCTACACCTTC.

This clonotype was observed many times. This chain connects TRBV7-2 to TRBJ1-1, with D maybe TRBD1 (5 bases). V lost 5 bases to trimming and J lost 1 base, with 11 bases between them. The CDR3 consists of 14 residues. The germline gives CDR1 SGHTA, CDR2 FQGNSA. The CDR3 nucleotides are TGTGCCAGCAGCGTACGAGGACAGAACACTGAAGCTTTCTTT. Encoded protein: CASSVRGQNTEAFF.

This clonotype was observed at least ten times. The J gene is TRBJ1-5, the V gene TRBV6-1, with 9 nucleotides matching TRBD1. The J segment lost 6 bases and the V segment lost 1 base, leaving 7 bases of the junction unmatched. The CDR3 loop spans 16 amino acids. CDR1 is MNHNS and CDR2 is SASEGT in the germline V gene. CDR3: CASSEVWDRDGQPQHF. Here the CDR3 DNA reads TGTGCCAGCAGTGAAGTATGGGACAGGGACGGTCAGCCCCAGCATTTT.

This clonotype was counted ten times or more. This CDR3 is CAWSRGKGEAFF. DNA of the CDR3: TGTGCCTGGAGTAGAGGGAAAGGTGAAGCTTTCTTT. The chain is built from TRBV30 and TRBJ1-1; no definite D call. Looked up from germline, CDR1 is GTSNPN and CDR2 is SVGIG (reference sequence). The CDR3 extends over 12 amino acids. Trimming shortened V by 2 bases and J by 7 bases, and 11 bases separated the two germline ends.

At least ten counts were recorded for this clonotype. The chain carries TRBV6-2 or TRBV6-3 and TRBJ1-2; no firm D call. The CDR3 totals 14 residues. Germline V lookup: CDR1 MNHEY, CDR2 SVGEGT. V lost 2 bases and J 4 bases, leaving 11 bases between the germline ends. CDR3 loop: CASSYDQPLYGYTF. Written as DNA, the CDR3 is TGTGCCAGCAGTTACGACCAACCCCTCTATGGCTACACCTTC.

This clonotype was seen ten or more times. The chain is built from TRBV12-3 or TRBV12-4 and TRBJ2-2; D unclear. The CDR3 spans 18 residues. V dropped 4 bases and J dropped 4 bases, with 22 bases sitting between them. The CDR3, as DNA: TGTGCCAGCAGTTCTCTACGTTCGGGCCCCGTGAGCACCGGGGAGCTGTTTTTT. Its protein product is CASSSLRSGPVSTGELFF.

This clonotype was recorded many times. J is TRBJ2-7 and V is TRBV20-1; no firm D call. Germline values: CDR1 DFQATT, CDR2 SNEGSKA (reference sequence). Trimming left V 0 bases short and J 0 bases short, with 12 bases between. The CDR3 totals 15 residues. CDR3 sequence (DNA): TGCAGTGCTAGAGACCGCGACCACAGCTCCTACGAGCAGTACTTC. Encoded protein: CSARDRDHSSYEQYF.

This clonotype was seen ten or more times. CDR3 sequence (DNA): TGTGCCAGCAGCTGGACACAGAACACCGGGGAGCTGTTTTTT. The encoded protein is CASSWTQNTGELFF. The chain carries TRBV11-2 and TRBJ2-2; weak D call: TRBD1 (5 bases). CDR3 length equals 14 residues. Per germline, CDR1 SGHAT and CDR2 FQNNGV. V lost 4 bases to trimming and J lost 1 base, with 7 bases between them.

This clonotype was seen at least ten times. The V and J genes are TRBV19 and TRBJ1-2; 11 nucleotides line up with TRBD1. This CDR3 contains 16 residues. CDR1 is LNHDA and CDR2 is SQIVND in the germline V gene (reference sequence). With 4 bases clipped from V and 7 bases from J, the junction kept 11 bases outside the gene matches. In DNA, the CDR3 is TGTGCCAGTAGTAGGACAGGGGGCGCGACCGCCCTTGGCTACACCTTC. It translates to CASSRTGGATALGYTF.

This clonotype was seen many times. The rearrangement links TRBV28 to TRBJ1-5; maybe TRBD1 (5 bases). Germline CDR1 MDHEN, CDR2 SYDVKM. The CDR3 runs 15 residues. V was pared by 6 bases and J by 0 bases, with 12 bases between. The CDR3 DNA sequence: TGTGCCAGCAGGCAGGGTCGGCTTAGCAATCAGCCCCAGCATTTT. Amino acids: CASRQGRLSNQPQHF. Looking up the rest from reference TRBV28 and TRBJ1-5 gives the full variable domain: DVKVTQSSRYLVKRTGEKVFLECVQDMDHENMFWYRQDPGLGLRLIYFSYDVKMKEKGDIPEGYSVSREKKERFSLILESASTNQTSMYLCASRQGRLSNQPQHFGDGTRLSIL.

This clonotype was observed many times. This chain links TRBV30 with TRBJ1-1; D call uncertain. CDR3 length: 13 residues. The germline V gene has CDR1 GTSNPN and CDR2 SVGIG (reference sequence). Trimming took off 4 bases at V and 8 bases at J, with 17 bases between the two ends. CDR3 DNA: TGTGCCTGGATTGGAGATATACCCCACGAAGCTTTCTTT. Translating it yields CAWIGDIPHEAFF.

This clonotype was recorded at least ten times. The rearrangement uses TRBV2 and TRBJ1-2; 9 bases agree with TRBD1. This CDR3 region has 14 residues. Trimming at V came to 4 bases and at J to 3 bases, leaving 3 bases not matched to a gene. The germline V gene has CDR1 SNHLY and CDR2 FYNNEI. Written as DNA, the CDR3 is TGTGCCAGCAGTGCCGGACAGGGGTACTATGGCTACACCTTC. It yields the protein CASSAGQGYYGYTF.

There are many counts of this clonotype. The chain joins TRBV29-1 to TRBJ2-6; 9 positions match TRBD1. The CDR3 runs 16 residues. V shed 7 bases and J 4 bases; nucleotides not matched to a gene: 11. The V gene's germline CDR1 is SQVTM and CDR2 ANQGSEA. As DNA, the CDR3 is TGCAGCGCCGGGGGACAGGGTCTGACCGGGGCCAACGTCCTGACTTTC. Translated, it gives CSAGGQGLTGANVLTF.

The J gene is TRBJ1-1, the V gene TRBV6-5; D is unclear. Trimming pared 6 bases from V and 4 bases from J, leaving 15 bases between. The CDR3 runs to 14 residues. Germline V gene data show CDR1 as MNHEY and CDR2 as SVGAGI. CDR3 region: CASSLFRGGTEAFF. The CDR3 bases are TGTGCCAGCAGCTTATTCCGGGGTGGCACTGAAGCTTTCTTT.

Points on this clonotype: Since a much larger clone is just one base distant, this may be a read error. Since no conserved phenylalanine or tryptophan closes the CDR3, a read error is the likely cause. V gene TRBV10-2 combines with J gene TRBJ1-1; the D is unclear. Germline CDR1 WSHSY, CDR2 SAAADI. The CDR3 covers 12 residues. The germline V and J ends were trimmed by 4 bases and 1 base, with 4 bases remaining between them. The CDR3 protein is CASSVSNTEAFL. CDR3 in DNA: TGCGCCAGCAGTGTGTCGAACACTGAAGCTTTCCTT.

A remark on this clonotype: A much larger clone differs from this one at a single base, so this may be a read error. This chain uses TRBV12-3 or TRBV12-4 with TRBJ1-2; D gene uncertain. The CDR3 consists of 15 residues. This chain's CDR3 is CVSSLATGFRYGYAF. The CDR3 nucleotides are TGTGTCAGCAGTTTAGCGACTGGGTTCCGCTATGGCTACGCCTTC.

There are many counts of this clonotype. CDR3 coding DNA: TGCAGTGCTAGAGCCCTAGCGGGCCGAACCTACGAGCAGTACTTC. It encodes CSARALAGRTYEQYF. The chain combines TRBV20-1 with TRBJ2-7; 8 nucleotides align to TRBD2. Germline V gene data show CDR1 as DFQATT and CDR2 as SNEGSKA (reference sequence). The CDR3 is 15 residues long. After removal of 1 base from V and 2 bases from J, the junction contained 7 bases not matched to a gene.

This clonotype was counted at least ten times. The J gene is TRBJ2-5, the V gene TRBV5-1; 9 bases map to TRBD1. This CDR3 contains 15 residues. The trim removed 0 bases at V and 6 bases at J, leaving 6 bases unmatched. Germline lookup yields CDR1 SGHRS and CDR2 YFSETQ. CDR3 protein: CASSLGGDRGKTQYF. Here the CDR3 DNA reads TGCGCCAGCAGCTTGGGAGGAGACAGGGGGAAGACCCAGTACTTC.

This clonotype was seen many times. The genes are TRBV15 and TRBJ2-7; D unclear. This CDR3 is 17 amino acids long. Trimming cost V 2 bases and J 1 base, with 18 bases left between them. Germline V gene sequence: CDR1 LNHNV, CDR2 YYDKDF (reference sequence). The CDR3 region is CATSRRPPPDGSYEQYF. CDR3 DNA: TGTGCCACCAGCAGACGTCCCCCACCCGACGGTTCCTACGAGCAGTACTTC.